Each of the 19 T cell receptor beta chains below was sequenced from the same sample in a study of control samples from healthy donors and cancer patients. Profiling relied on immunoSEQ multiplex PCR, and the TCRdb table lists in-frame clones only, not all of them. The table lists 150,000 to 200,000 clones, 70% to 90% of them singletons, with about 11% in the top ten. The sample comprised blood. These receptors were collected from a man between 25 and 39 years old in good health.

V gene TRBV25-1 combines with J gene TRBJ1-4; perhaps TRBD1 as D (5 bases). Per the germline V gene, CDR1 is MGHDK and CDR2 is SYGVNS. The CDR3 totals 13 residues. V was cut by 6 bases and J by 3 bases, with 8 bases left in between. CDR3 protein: CASRDISNEKLFF. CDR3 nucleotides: TGTGCCAGCAGGGACATTTCTAATGAAAAACTGTTTTTT.

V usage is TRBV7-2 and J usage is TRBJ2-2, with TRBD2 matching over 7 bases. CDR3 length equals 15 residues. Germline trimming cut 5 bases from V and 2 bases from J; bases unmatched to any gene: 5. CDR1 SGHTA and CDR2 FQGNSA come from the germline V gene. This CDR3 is CASSPSGTNTGELFF. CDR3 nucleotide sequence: TGTGCCAGCAGCCCCAGCGGGACCAACACCGGGGAGCTGTTTTTT.

CDR3 DNA: TGTGCCAGCAGTACCGCGGGAAATTCACCCCTCCACTTT. Encoded protein: CASSTAGNSPLHF. The rearrangement joins TRBV12-3 or TRBV12-4 to TRBJ1-6; the D is unclear. Trimming pared 5 bases from V and 7 bases from J, leaving 9 bases between. CDR3 length: 13 amino acids.

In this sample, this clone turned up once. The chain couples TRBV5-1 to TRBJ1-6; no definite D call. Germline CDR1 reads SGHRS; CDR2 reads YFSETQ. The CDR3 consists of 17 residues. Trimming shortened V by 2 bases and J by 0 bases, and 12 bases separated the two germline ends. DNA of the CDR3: TGCGCCAGCAGCTTATTAGAGGCGGACTCCTATAATTCACCCCTCCACTTT. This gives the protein CASSLLEADSYNSPLHF. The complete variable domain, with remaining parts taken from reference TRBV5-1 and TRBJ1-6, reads KAGVTQTPRYLIKTRGQQVTLSCSPISGHRSVSWYQQTPGQGLQFLFEYFSETQRNKGNFPGRFSGRQFSNSRSEMNVSTLELGDSALYLCASSLLEADSYNSPLHFGNGTRLTVT.

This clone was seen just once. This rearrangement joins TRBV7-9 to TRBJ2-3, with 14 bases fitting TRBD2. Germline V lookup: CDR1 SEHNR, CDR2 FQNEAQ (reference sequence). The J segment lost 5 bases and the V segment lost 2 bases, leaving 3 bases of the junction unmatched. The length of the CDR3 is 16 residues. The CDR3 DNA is TGTGCCAGCAGCTTATGGACTAGCGGGGGGATAGATACGCAGTATTTT. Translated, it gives CASSLWTSGGIDTQYF.

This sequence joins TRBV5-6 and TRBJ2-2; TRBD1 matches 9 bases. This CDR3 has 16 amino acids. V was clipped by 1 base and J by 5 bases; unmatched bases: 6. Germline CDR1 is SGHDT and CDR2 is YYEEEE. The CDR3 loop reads CASSLLGTGRTGELFF. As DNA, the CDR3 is TGTGCCAGCAGCTTGTTAGGGACAGGGAGGACCGGGGAGCTGTTTTTT.

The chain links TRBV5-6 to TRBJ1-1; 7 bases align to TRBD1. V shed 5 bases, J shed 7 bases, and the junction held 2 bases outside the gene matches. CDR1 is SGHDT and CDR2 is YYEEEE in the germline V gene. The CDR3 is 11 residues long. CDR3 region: CASSRQGEAFF. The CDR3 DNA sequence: TGTGCCAGCAGTAGACAGGGTGAAGCTTTCTTT.

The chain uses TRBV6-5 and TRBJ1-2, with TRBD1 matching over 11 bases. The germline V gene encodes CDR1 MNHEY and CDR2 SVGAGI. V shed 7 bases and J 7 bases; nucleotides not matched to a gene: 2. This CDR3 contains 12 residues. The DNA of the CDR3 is TGTGCCAGCAATGGACAGGGGGCTGGCTACACCTTC. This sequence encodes CASNGQGAGYTF.

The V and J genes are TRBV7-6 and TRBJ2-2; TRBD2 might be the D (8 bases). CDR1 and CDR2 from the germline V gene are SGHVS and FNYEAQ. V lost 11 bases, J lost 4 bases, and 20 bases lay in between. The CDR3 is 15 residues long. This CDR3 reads CASQRGTVPTGELFF. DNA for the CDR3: TGTGCCTCTCAGCGGGGGACAGTACCCACCGGGGAGCTGTTTTTT.

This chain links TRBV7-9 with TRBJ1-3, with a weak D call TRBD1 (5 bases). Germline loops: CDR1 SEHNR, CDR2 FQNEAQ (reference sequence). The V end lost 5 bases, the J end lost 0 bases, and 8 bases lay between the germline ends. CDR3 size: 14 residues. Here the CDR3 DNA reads TGTGCCAGCAGCCCGGACATCTCTGGAAACACCATATATTTT. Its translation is CASSPDISGNTIYF. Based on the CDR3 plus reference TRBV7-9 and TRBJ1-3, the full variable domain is DTGVSQNPRHKITKRGQNVTFRCDPISEHNRLYWYRQTLGQGPEFLTYFQNEAQLEKSRLLSDRFSAERPKGSFSTLEIQRTEQGDSAMYLCASSPDISGNTIYFGEGSWLTVV.

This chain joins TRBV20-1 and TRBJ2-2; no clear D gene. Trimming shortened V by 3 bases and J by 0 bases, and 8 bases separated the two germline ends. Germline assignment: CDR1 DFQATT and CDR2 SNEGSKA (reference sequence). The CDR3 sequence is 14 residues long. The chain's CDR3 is CSASAPTNTGELFF. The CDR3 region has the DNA TGCAGTGCTAGTGCCCCAACGAACACCGGGGAGCTGTTTTTT.

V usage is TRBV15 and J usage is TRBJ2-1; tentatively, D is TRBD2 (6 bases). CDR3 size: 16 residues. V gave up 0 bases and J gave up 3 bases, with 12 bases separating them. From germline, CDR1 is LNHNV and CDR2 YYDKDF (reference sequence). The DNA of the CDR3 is TGTGCCACCAGCAGAGATCCTATCGGGGGCTACAATGAGCAGTTCTTC. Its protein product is CATSRDPIGGYNEQFF.

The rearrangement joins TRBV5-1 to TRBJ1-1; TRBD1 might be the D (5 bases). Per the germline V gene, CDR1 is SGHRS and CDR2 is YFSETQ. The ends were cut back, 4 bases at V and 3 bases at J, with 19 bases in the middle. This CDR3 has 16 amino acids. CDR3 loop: CASSIGTRYDYTEAFF. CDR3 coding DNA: TGCGCCAGCAGCATAGGGACGCGGTACGATTACACTGAAGCTTTCTTT.

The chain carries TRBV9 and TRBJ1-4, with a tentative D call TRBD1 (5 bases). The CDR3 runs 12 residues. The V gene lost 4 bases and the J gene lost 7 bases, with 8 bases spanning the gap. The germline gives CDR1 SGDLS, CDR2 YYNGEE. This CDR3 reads CASSPRGEKLFF. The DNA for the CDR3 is TGTGCCAGCAGCCCAAGGGGTGAAAAACTGTTTTTT.

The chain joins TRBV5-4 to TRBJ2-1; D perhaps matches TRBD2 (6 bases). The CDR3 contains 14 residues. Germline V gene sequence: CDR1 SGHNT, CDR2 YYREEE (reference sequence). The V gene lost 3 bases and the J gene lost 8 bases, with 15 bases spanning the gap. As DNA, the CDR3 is TGTGCCAGCAGCTATGATAGCGGTTTAGATGAGCAGTTCTTC. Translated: CASSYDSGLDEQFF.

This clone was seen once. CDR3 in DNA: TGTGCCAGCAGTTACACTACCCGGGACAGCTATGGCTACACCTTC. Translation gives CASSYTTRDSYGYTF. The J gene is TRBJ1-2, the V gene TRBV6-6, with TRBD1 identical over 7 bases. The CDR3 covers 15 residues. Germline V CDR1 and CDR2: MNHNY, SVGAGI (reference sequence). Trimming at V came to 2 bases and at J to 4 bases, leaving 7 bases not matched to a gene.

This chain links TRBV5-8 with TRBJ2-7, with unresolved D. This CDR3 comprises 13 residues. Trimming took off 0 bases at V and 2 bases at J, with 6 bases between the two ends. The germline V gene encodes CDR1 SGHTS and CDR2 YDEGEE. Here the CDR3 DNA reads TGTGCCAGCAGCTTGGAAGGGACCTACGAGCAGTACTTC. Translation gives CASSLEGTYEQYF. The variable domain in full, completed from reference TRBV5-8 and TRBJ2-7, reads EAGVTQSPTHLIKTRGQQATLRCSPISGHTSVYWYQQALGLGLQFLLWYDEGEERNRGNFPPRFSGRQFPNYSSELNVNALELEDSALYLCASSLEGTYEQYFGPGTRLTVT.

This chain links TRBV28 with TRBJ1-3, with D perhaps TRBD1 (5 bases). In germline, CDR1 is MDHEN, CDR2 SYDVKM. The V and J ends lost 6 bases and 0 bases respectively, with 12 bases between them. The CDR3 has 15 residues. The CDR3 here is CASRGTFTSGNTIYF. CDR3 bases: TGTGCCAGCAGGGGGACCTTCACCTCTGGAAACACCATATATTTT.

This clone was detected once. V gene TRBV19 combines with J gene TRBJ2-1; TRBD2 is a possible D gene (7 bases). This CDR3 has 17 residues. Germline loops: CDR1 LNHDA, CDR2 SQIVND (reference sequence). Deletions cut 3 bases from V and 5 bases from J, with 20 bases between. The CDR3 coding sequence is TGTGCCAGTAGTATCAATCGGGGGGCGCGGGTTAACAATGAGCAGTTCTTC. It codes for CASSINRGARVNNEQFF.